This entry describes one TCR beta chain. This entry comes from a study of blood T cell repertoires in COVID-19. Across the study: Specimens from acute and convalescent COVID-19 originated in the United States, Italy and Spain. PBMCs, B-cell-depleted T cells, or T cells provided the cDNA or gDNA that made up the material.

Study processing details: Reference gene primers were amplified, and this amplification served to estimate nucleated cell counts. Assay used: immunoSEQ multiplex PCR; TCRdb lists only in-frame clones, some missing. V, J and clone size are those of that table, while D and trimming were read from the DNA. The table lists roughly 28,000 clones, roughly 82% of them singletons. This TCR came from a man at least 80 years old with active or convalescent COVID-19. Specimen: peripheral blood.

The DNA for the CDR3 is TGTGCCAGCAGTGATACAGGGAGTGATGAAAAACTGTTTTTT. Protein: CASSDTGSDEKLFF. The V gene is TRBV6-1, the J gene TRBJ1-4, with a weak D call TRBD1 (6 bases). This CDR3 contains 14 residues. V dropped 3 bases and J dropped 6 bases, with 11 bases sitting between them. Per germline, CDR1 MNHNS and CDR2 SASEGT.